This T cell receptor beta chain emerged from a study of OX40 agonist ivuxolimab in advanced cancers. The table came from immunoSEQ multiplex PCR; TCRdb's copy has only in-frame clones and leaves some out. The sample gives about 58,000 clones, roughly nine tenths of which show up once; 9% to 15% is in the top ten. Trimming took off 2 bases at V and 0 bases at J, with 4 bases between the two ends. Germline V CDR1 and CDR2: ENHRY, SYGVKD. The CDR3 totals 13 residues. A single count supports this clone. Source: CD4+ or CD8+ T cells sorted from blood, taken in a trial of the OX40 agonist ivuxolimab. J is TRBJ1-1 and V is TRBV10-3; D call uncertain. This sequence originates from an adult with an advanced solid tumor such as melanoma, head and neck, liver or kidney cancer. The CDR3 sequence is CAISEQMNTEAFF. In DNA form, the CDR3 reads TGTGCCATCAGTGAGCAGATGAACACTGAAGCTTTCTTT.